The entry below gives a single TCR beta chain sequence along with its context. No antigen is known for it. Assay used: immunoSEQ multiplex PCR; TCRdb lists only in-frame clones, some missing. Of some 480,000 clones listed, around nine tenths are singletons. The ends lost 3 bases at V and 10 bases at J; junction bases unmatched: 7. Germline CDR1 SGDLS, CDR2 YYNGEE. CDR3 length equals 15 residues. The data belong to a study of Ad26.COV2.S vaccination and SARS-CoV-2 variants. Study-wide background: Enrollment placed the donor in the COV1001 Ad26.COV2.S trial arm.

Stated treatment: roughly 19 received Ad26.COV2.S at low or high dose, single or two shots; roughly five received placebo; per-sample allocation not given. The investigators took samples on day 63 after the first vaccine or placebo injection. Donation came from an adult in Boston who was aged 18-55 years. Study-wide results and limits: Breadth of non-spike TCRs did not differ between vaccinees and placebo recipients. TCR breadth and depth estimates may have understated total T cell responses.

The TCR originated in a person aged 18 to 65 who received the Ad26.COV2.S COVID-19 vaccine or a placebo. The rearrangement links TRBV9 to TRBJ2-1; 13 nucleotides match TRBD2. The sequenced sample was peripheral blood, obtained in a trial of Ad26.COV2.S vaccine versus placebo. The chain's CDR3 is CASSGGLAGEGEQFF. In nucleotides, the CDR3 is TGTGCCAGCAGCGGAGGACTAGCGGGAGAGGGCGAGCAGTTCTTC.